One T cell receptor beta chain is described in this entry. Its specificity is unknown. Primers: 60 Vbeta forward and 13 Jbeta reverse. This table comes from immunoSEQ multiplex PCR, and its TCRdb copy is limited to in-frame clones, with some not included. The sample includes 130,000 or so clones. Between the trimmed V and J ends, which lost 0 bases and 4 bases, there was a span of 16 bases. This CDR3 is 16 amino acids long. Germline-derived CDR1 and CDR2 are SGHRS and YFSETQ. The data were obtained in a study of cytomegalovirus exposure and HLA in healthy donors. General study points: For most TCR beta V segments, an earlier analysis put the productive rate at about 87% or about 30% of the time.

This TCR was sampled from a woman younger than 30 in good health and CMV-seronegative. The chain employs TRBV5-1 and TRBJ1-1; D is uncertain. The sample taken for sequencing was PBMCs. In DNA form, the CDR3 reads TGCGCCAGCAGCTTGGCCGCAGAATCCTTTCGCACTGAAGCTTTCTTT. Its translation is CASSLAAESFRTEAFF.